Shown below are 23 T cell receptor beta chains from a single sample sequenced in a study of T cell responses to AZD1222 COVID-19 vaccine. The repertoire was sequenced with immunoSEQ multiplex PCR; TCRdb's copy has only in-frame clones and lacks some. The sample lists fewer than 200,000 clones, around 88% occurring once. The source was peripheral blood, collected 28 days after the second AZD1222 dose. The receptors were sampled from an adult who received the AZD1222 COVID-19 vaccine.

This rearrangement joins TRBV10-1 to TRBJ2-1, with TRBD2 identical over 15 bases. Trimming cost V 6 bases and J 7 bases; bases outside gene matches: 10. This CDR3 region has 17 residues. The germline V gene encodes CDR1 WNHNN and CDR2 SYGVQD (reference sequence). The CDR3 region is CASSNRGLAGGTNEQFF. The CDR3 DNA follows: TGCGCCAGCAGCAATCGGGGACTAGCGGGGGGCACTAATGAGCAGTTCTTC.

The chain recombines TRBV4-2 with TRBJ2-6; D gene unclear. Germline V lookup: CDR1 LGHNA, CDR2 YNFKEQ. Trimming shortened V by 0 bases and J by 0 bases, and 6 bases separated the two germline ends. The CDR3 length is 16 residues. The chain's CDR3 is CASSQDRFSGANVLTF. CDR3 coding DNA: TGTGCCAGCAGCCAAGATCGGTTCTCTGGGGCCAACGTCCTGACTTTC.

J is TRBJ2-1 and V is TRBV27; TRBD1 or TRBD2 may be the D gene (6 bases each). The CDR3 runs 17 residues. V lost 4 bases to trimming and J lost 0 bases, with 16 bases between them. Germline CDR1 and CDR2: MNHEY and SMNVEV (reference sequence). DNA for the CDR3: TGTGCCAGCAGTTGGATTGGGGGGCCTAGCTCCTACAATGAGCAGTTCTTC. Translation gives CASSWIGGPSSYNEQFF.

The CDR3 loop reads CARSYDRGDQPQHF. Here the CDR3 DNA reads TGTGCCAGAAGCTACGACAGGGGTGATCAGCCCCAGCATTTT. The V call is TRBV7-5, the J call TRBJ1-5; TRBD1, as called in the table, went unchecked against the DNA. TRBV7-5 is designated a pseudogene. The CDR3 has 14 amino acids.

V usage is TRBV4-2 and J usage is TRBJ2-1; 14 bases match TRBD2. Germline values: CDR1 LGHNA, CDR2 YNFKEQ. The CDR3 sequence is 17 residues long. Trimming took 4 bases from V and 3 from J; bases not matched to a gene: 5. In DNA, the CDR3 is TGTGCCAGCAGCCCCAGACTAGCGGGGGGGTTCTACAATGAGCAGTTCTTC. Its translation: CASSPRLAGGFYNEQFF.

The V call is TRBV3-1 (or the pseudogene TRBV3-2), the J call TRBJ2-7, with D unresolved. Looked up from germline, CDR1 is LGHDT and CDR2 is YNNKEL (reference sequence). Trimming left V 2 bases short and J 6 bases short, with 8 bases between. This CDR3 is 12 amino acids long. In DNA form, the CDR3 reads TGTGCCAGCAGCCAAAATTGGGCCGAGCAGTACTTC. It translates to CASSQNWAEQYF.

This sequence joins TRBV3-1 (or the pseudogene TRBV3-2) and TRBJ2-3; D call uncertain. This CDR3 spans 12 amino acids. The germline V gene has CDR1 LGHDT and CDR2 YNNKEL (reference sequence). Trimming took off 1 base at V and 9 bases at J, with 8 bases between the two ends. For the CDR3, the DNA is TGTGCCAGCAGCCAAGTCGAGGCCACGCAGTATTTT. Its protein product is CASSQVEATQYF.

The genes are TRBV19 and TRBJ2-7; D uncertain. CDR3 length: 14 residues. The germline V and J ends were trimmed by 5 bases and 1 base, with 12 bases remaining between them. Germline assignment: CDR1 LNHDA and CDR2 SQIVND (reference sequence). CDR3 loop: CASSPGVSSYEQYF. In nucleotides, the CDR3 is TGTGCCAGTAGTCCCGGTGTCAGTTCCTACGAGCAGTACTTC.

The V call is TRBV7-2, the J call TRBJ2-1; the match to TRBD2 covers 14 bases. Trimming cost V 6 bases and J 8 bases; bases outside gene matches: 6. The CDR3 length is 15 residues. Germline V CDR1 and CDR2: SGHTA, FQGNSA. CDR3 residues: CASSLGLAGGYEQFF. The CDR3 bases are TGTGCCAGCAGTCTTGGACTAGCGGGGGGCTATGAGCAGTTCTTC.

This clone was counted a few times. The CDR3 sequence is CASSYPLDRGLLGDQPQHF. For the CDR3, the DNA is TGTGCCAGCAGTTATCCCCTCGACAGGGGGCTATTGGGAGATCAGCCCCAGCATTTT. The chain combines TRBV6-2 or TRBV6-3 with TRBJ1-5, with 10 bases that match TRBD1. The junction had 16 bases not matched to a gene; V was cut back by 3 bases and J by 5 bases. Germline CDR1 reads MNHEY; CDR2 reads SVGEGT. This CDR3 comprises 19 residues.

The rearrangement uses TRBV9 and TRBJ1-1; no clear D. V gave up 0 bases and J gave up 1 base, with 10 bases separating them. Germline CDR1 SGDLS, CDR2 YYNGEE. The CDR3 loop spans 15 amino acids. CDR3 DNA: TGTGCCAGCAGCGTAGCTACGGGCGCGAACACTGAAGCTTTCTTT. Translating it yields CASSVATGANTEAFF.

The chain recombines TRBV5-1 with TRBJ1-1; D is uncertain. This CDR3 is 16 amino acids long. V was pared by 2 bases and J by 0 bases, with 14 bases between. Germline V gene sequence: CDR1 SGHRS, CDR2 YFSETQ. In DNA, the CDR3 is TGCGCCAGCAGCTTTGGAGGAGGGCCATTGAACACTGAAGCTTTCTTT. Its protein is CASSFGGGPLNTEAFF.

This sequence joins TRBV4-3 and TRBJ1-1; D uncertain. The CDR3 consists of 16 residues. Trimming cost V 4 bases and J 0 bases, with 15 bases left between them. Germline values: CDR1 LGHNA, CDR2 YSLEER. The CDR3 protein is CASSLTPGGLNTEAFF. The CDR3 nucleotides read TGCGCCAGCAGCCTAACCCCGGGCGGGTTGAACACTGAAGCTTTCTTT.

J is TRBJ2-1 and V is TRBV5-1; D gene ambiguous. Trimming shortened V by 2 bases and J by 9 bases, and 9 bases separated the two germline ends. Looked up from germline, CDR1 is SGHRS and CDR2 is YFSETQ. The CDR3 loop spans 12 amino acids. Here the CDR3 DNA reads TGCGCCAGCAGCTTTCAAGGTACTGAGCAGTTCTTC. Encoded protein: CASSFQGTEQFF.

The chain uses TRBV10-3 and TRBJ2-3; D is uncertain. This CDR3 spans 13 amino acids. V was cut by 4 bases and J by 6 bases, with 11 bases left in between. Germline V lookup: CDR1 ENHRY, CDR2 SYGVKD. The CDR3 protein is CAISGLPGDTQYF. The CDR3 nucleotides are TGTGCCATCAGTGGACTCCCCGGGGATACGCAGTATTTT.

V is TRBV9 and J is TRBJ2-7; D unresolved. Germline assignment: CDR1 SGDLS and CDR2 YYNGEE. V was shortened by 0 bases and J by 0 bases, with 10 bases between the two germline ends. The CDR3 is made up of 15 amino acids. CDR3 DNA: TGTGCCAGCAGCGTAGATCCTTCGGGCTCCTACGAGCAGTACTTC. Protein sequence: CASSVDPSGSYEQYF.

This chain connects TRBV29-1 to TRBJ1-1; D unclear. Deletions cut 4 bases from V and 6 bases from J, with 9 bases between. The CDR3 is 11 amino acids. Germline CDR1 and CDR2: SQVTM and ANQGSEA. This CDR3 is CSVVSGAEAFF. In DNA, the CDR3 is TGCAGCGTTGTCTCCGGGGCTGAAGCTTTCTTT.

The chain joins TRBV5-6 to TRBJ2-7; D call uncertain. Germline CDR1 is SGHDT and CDR2 is YYEEEE. With 1 base removed from V and 0 bases from J, the gap between germline ends came to 8 bases. The length of the CDR3 is 14 residues. CDR3 in DNA: TGTGCCAGCAGCTTGACAGTGAGCTCCTACGAGCAGTACTTC. This sequence encodes CASSLTVSSYEQYF.

The genes are TRBV19 and TRBJ1-2; a weak D match, TRBD1 (5 bases). The CDR3 contains 14 residues. V dropped 3 bases and J dropped 3 bases, with 11 bases sitting between them. Germline V gives CDR1 LNHDA, CDR2 SQIVND (reference sequence). For the CDR3, the DNA is TGTGCCAGTAGTATGGATTTCAGGGACTATGGCTACACCTTC. Its translation is CASSMDFRDYGYTF.

The rearrangement links TRBV4-1 to TRBJ2-7; D is unclear. The germline gives CDR1 MGHRA, CDR2 YSYEKL. The CDR3 totals 13 residues. V lost 3 bases and J lost 3, with 9 bases in between. The CDR3 coding sequence is TGCGCCAGCAGCCAGGGCACTTACTACGAGCAGTACTTC. It yields the protein CASSQGTYYEQYF.

The J gene is TRBJ2-2, the V gene TRBV7-6; D call uncertain. Trimming removed 2 bases at V and 3 bases at J, with 13 bases between. The CDR3 has 16 amino acids. The germline CDR1 and CDR2 sequences are SGHVS and FNYEAQ. CDR3 region: CASSLTSGPHTGELFF. The CDR3 nucleotides read TGTGCCAGCAGCTTAACTTCTGGACCGCACACCGGGGAGCTGTTTTTT.

The V call is TRBV15, the J call TRBJ2-3; TRBD2 matches 11 bases. Unmatched junction bases numbered 4, after V lost 3 bases and J lost 2 bases. Germline CDR1 reads LNHNV; CDR2 reads YYDKDF (reference sequence). This CDR3 spans 16 amino acids. In DNA, the CDR3 is TGTGCCACCAGCAGGCTAGCGGGGGGTCTCACAGATACGCAGTATTTT. It translates to CATSRLAGGLTDTQYF.

This clone was seen a single time. The chain is built from TRBV5-4 and TRBJ1-1; D is unclear. Germline assignment: CDR1 SGHNT and CDR2 YYREEE (reference sequence). The CDR3 extends over 14 amino acids. V lost 4 bases and J lost 4, with 14 bases in between. CDR3 amino acids: CASSVGGGVTEAFF. Here the CDR3 DNA reads TGTGCCAGCAGCGTGGGCGGCGGGGTCACTGAAGCTTTCTTT. Drawing the rest from reference TRBV5-4 and TRBJ1-1, the complete variable domain is ETGVTQSPTHLIKTRGQQVTLRCSSQSGHNTVSWYQQALGQGPQFIFQYYREEENGRGNFPPRFSGLQFPNYSSELNVNALELDDSALYLCASSVGGGVTEAFFGQGTRLTVV.